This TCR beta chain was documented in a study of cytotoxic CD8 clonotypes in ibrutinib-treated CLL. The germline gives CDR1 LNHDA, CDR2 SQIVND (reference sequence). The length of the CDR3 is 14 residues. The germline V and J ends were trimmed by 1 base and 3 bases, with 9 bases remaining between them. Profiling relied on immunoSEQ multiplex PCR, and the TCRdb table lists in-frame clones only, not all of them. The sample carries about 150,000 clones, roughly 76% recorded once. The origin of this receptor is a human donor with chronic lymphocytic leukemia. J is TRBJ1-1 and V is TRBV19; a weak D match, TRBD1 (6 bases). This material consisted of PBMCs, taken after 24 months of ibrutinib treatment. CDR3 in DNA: TGTGCCAGTAGTATAGGGCGGGGGCACACTGAAGCTTTCTTT. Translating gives CASSIGRGHTEAFF.